The 14 T cell receptor beta chains reported below all come from one sample, sequenced in a study of low-dose radiotherapy and immunotherapy resistance in tumors (dated by TCRdb to 2022 to 2024). The run used an Illumina HiSeq 2500. First-strand cDNA was synthesized with Superscript III and a set of TRAV- and TRBV-specific primers, covering both TCRalpha and TCRbeta chains. TCRs were amplified with Phusion for 20 to 25 PCR cycles, with a constant-region primer paired with the adapter attached to the V primers. TCRdb reran the public reads through fastp at Q25 and MiXCR, keeping productive beta chains. Under each unique CDR3 protein, matching rows form one entry showing the most common genes and DNA. This sample is represented by under 90,000 distinct CDR3 sequences; 15% to 20% of them were singletons. Roughly 2.8% of the sample belongs to the ten largest clones. The time point label for this specimen denotes: before trial treatment.

This specimen consisted of PBMCs, obtained before treatment. The receptor source for this set is a male donor with prostate cancer.

This clonotype came up many times. This chain links TRBV14 with TRBJ2-7; the D is unclear. This CDR3 has 14 amino acids. Germline values: CDR1 SGHDN, CDR2 FVKESK. The ends were cut back, 0 bases at V and 7 bases at J, with 13 bases in the middle. In DNA form, the CDR3 reads TGTGCCAGCAGCCAAGAGGTCAATTACGGGGAGCAGTACTTC. Translating gives CASSQEVNYGEQYF.

This clonotype appeared many times. The J gene is TRBJ1-2, the V gene TRBV2; D is undetermined. CDR1 SNHLY and CDR2 FYNNEI come from the germline V gene. V was cut by 6 bases and J by 4 bases, with 6 bases left in between. There are 11 residues in the CDR3. DNA of the CDR3: TGTGCCAGCAGACTGATCTATGGCTACACCTTC. Translated, it gives CASRLIYGYTF. Looking up the rest from reference TRBV2 and TRBJ1-2 gives the full variable domain: EPEVTQTPSHQVTQMGQEVILRCVPISNHLYFYWYRQILGQKVEFLVSFYNNEISEKSEIFDDQFSVERPDGSNFTLKIRSTKLEDSAMYFCASRLIYGYTFGSGTRLTVV.

This clonotype was seen at least ten times. The chain recombines TRBV7-2 with TRBJ2-4, with 11 bases lining up with TRBD2. The CDR3 extends over 16 amino acids. Per the germline V gene, CDR1 is SGHTA and CDR2 is FQGNSA. The ends lost 6 bases at V and 3 bases at J; junction bases unmatched: 7. The CDR3 here is CASSLSGGVGKNIQYF. The DNA for the CDR3 is TGTGCCAGCAGTCTTAGCGGGGGGGTCGGCAAAAACATTCAGTACTTC.

CDR3 bases: TGTGCCAGCAGCCCCGGACTAGCATACGACGAGCAGTACTTC. This translates into CASSPGLAYDEQYF. The chain has TRBV7-2 and TRBJ2-7; 8 bases are a match to TRBD2. The CDR3 covers 14 residues. Looked up from germline, CDR1 is SGHTA and CDR2 is FQGNSA. V was clipped by 5 bases and J by 5 bases; unmatched bases: 8.

This chain joins TRBV18 and TRBJ1-6; D is uncertain. From germline, CDR1 is KGHSH and CDR2 LQKENI. The CDR3 length is 13 residues. The V end lost 3 bases, the J end lost 9 bases, and 9 bases lay between the germline ends. The CDR3 nucleotides are TGTGCCAGCTCACCGGACCTTCGTTCACCCCTCCACTTT. It translates to CASSPDLRSPLHF. The variable domain in full, with the rest retrieved from reference TRBV18 and TRBJ1-6, is NAGVMQNPRHLVRRRGQEARLRCSPMKGHSHVYWYRQLPEEGLKFMVYLQKENIIDESGMPKERFSAEFPKEGPSILRIQQVVRGDSAAYFCASSPDLRSPLHFGNGTRLTVT.

This sequence joins TRBV27 and TRBJ2-7; D tentatively reads TRBD1 or TRBD2 (5 bases each). This CDR3 contains 15 residues. The germline V gene encodes CDR1 MNHEY and CDR2 SMNVEV (reference sequence). V lost 2 bases and J 4 bases, leaving 15 bases between the germline ends. CDR3 nucleotide sequence: TGTGCCAGCAGTTTAGGGACGGTCTCAGTTTACGAGCAGTACTTC. As protein: CASSLGTVSVYEQYF.

This clonotype was detected a few times. Since a far larger clone is one base different, this is likely a read error. The chain links TRBV5-6 to TRBJ2-1; D not resolved. V was shortened by 4 bases and J by 10 bases, with 18 bases between the two germline ends. The CDR3 sequence is 14 residues long. The germline V gene has CDR1 SGHDT and CDR2 YYEEEE. This chain's CDR3 is CASSPPQDRGEQFF. Here the CDR3 DNA reads TGTGCCAGCAGCCCACCTCAAGACCGTGGCGAGCAGTTCTTC.

In its sample, this clonotype was seen a few times. In DNA form, the CDR3 reads TGTGCCAGCAGGGTCTCGACTAGCTTCAGAGGCACGCAGTATTTT. Amino acid sequence: CASRVSTSFRGTQYF. The V call is TRBV2, the J call TRBJ2-3, with 7 nucleotides matching TRBD2. Germline trimming cut 6 bases from V and 9 bases from J; bases unmatched to any gene: 15. This CDR3 has 15 residues. Germline CDR1 is SNHLY and CDR2 is FYNNEI. Variable domain in full (rest from reference TRBV2 and TRBJ2-3): EPEVTQTPSHQVTQMGQEVILRCVPISNHLYFYWYRQILGQKVEFLVSFYNNEISEKSEIFDDQFSVERPDGSNFTLKIRSTKLEDSAMYFCASRVSTSFRGTQYFGPGTRLTVL.

In its sample, this clonotype was seen many times. A junction boundary mismatches the germline segment, possibly from a read error. This rearrangement joins TRBV6-6 to TRBJ2-7; D might be TRBD2 (6 bases). The CDR3 consists of 12 residues. Germline V gives CDR1 MNHNY, CDR2 SVGAGI (reference sequence). The DNA of the CDR3 is TGTGCCAGCACCAAATCCCCCGGGACTCCAAAGTTC. This sequence encodes CASTKSPGTPKF.

This clonotype was recorded at least ten times. This rearrangement joins TRBV13 to TRBJ2-1; 16 nucleotides match TRBD2. The length of the CDR3 is 14 residues. The V gene end was trimmed by 4 bases and the J gene end by 11 bases; junction bases not matched to a gene: 2. Germline lookup yields CDR1 PRHDT and CDR2 FYEKMQ (reference sequence). CDR3 coding DNA: TGTGCCAGCAGCTCGGGACTAGCGGGGGGGAAGCAGTTCTTC. Translating gives CASSSGLAGGKQFF.

There are many counts of this clonotype. CDR3 sequence reads: CASSLRGLSTEAFF. CDR3 DNA sequence: TGTGCCAGCAGCTTACGGGGGCTGAGCACTGAAGCTTTCTTT. The chain recombines TRBV11-3 with TRBJ1-1; the D gene is possibly TRBD1 (6 bases). Germline assignment: CDR1 SGHNT and CDR2 YENEEA. The CDR3 is 14 amino acids. Trimming removed 2 bases from V and 4 bases from J, with 11 bases in between.

For the CDR3, the DNA is TGTGCCAGCAGCAGGGGACAGGGTAGCAATCAGCCCCAGCATTTT. Residues: CASSRGQGSNQPQHF. The chain couples TRBV7-2 to TRBJ1-5, with 9 bases identical to TRBD1. The germline V gene encodes CDR1 SGHTA and CDR2 FQGNSA. V gave up 5 bases and J gave up 0 bases; unmatched junction bases: 2. The CDR3 is 15 amino acids. Full variable domain (outside the CDR3, taken from reference TRBV7-2 and TRBJ1-5): GAGVSQSPSNKVTEKGKDVELRCDPISGHTALYWYRQSLGQGLEFLIYFQGNSAPDKSGLPSDRFSAERTGGSVSTLTIQRTQQEDSAVYLCASSRGQGSNQPQHFGDGTRLSIL.

Remarks on this clonotype: Because it lacks the conserved phenylalanine or tryptophan at the end, this CDR3 is likely a read error. This chain uses TRBV2 with TRBJ2-3, with D perhaps matching TRBD2 (5 bases). The germline gives CDR1 SNHLY, CDR2 FYNNEI. CDR3 size: 13 residues. Trimming took 8 bases from V and 2 from J, leaving 11 bases between them. The CDR3 DNA reads TGTGCCAGCCGGGGTATGGCCACAGATACGCAGTATCTT. It encodes CASRGMATDTQYL.

This clonotype has only a few counts. The chain has TRBV6-2 or TRBV6-3 and TRBJ2-2; D assignment may be TRBD1 or TRBD2 (5 bases each). Germline lookup yields CDR1 MNHEY and CDR2 SVGEGT. The ends were cut back, 6 bases at V and 5 bases at J, with 16 bases in the middle. The CDR3 loop spans 15 amino acids. The DNA for the CDR3 is TGTGCCAGCAGGCCTCCCAGGGACGGGACCGGGGAGCTGTTTTTT. This sequence encodes CASRPPRDGTGELFF.